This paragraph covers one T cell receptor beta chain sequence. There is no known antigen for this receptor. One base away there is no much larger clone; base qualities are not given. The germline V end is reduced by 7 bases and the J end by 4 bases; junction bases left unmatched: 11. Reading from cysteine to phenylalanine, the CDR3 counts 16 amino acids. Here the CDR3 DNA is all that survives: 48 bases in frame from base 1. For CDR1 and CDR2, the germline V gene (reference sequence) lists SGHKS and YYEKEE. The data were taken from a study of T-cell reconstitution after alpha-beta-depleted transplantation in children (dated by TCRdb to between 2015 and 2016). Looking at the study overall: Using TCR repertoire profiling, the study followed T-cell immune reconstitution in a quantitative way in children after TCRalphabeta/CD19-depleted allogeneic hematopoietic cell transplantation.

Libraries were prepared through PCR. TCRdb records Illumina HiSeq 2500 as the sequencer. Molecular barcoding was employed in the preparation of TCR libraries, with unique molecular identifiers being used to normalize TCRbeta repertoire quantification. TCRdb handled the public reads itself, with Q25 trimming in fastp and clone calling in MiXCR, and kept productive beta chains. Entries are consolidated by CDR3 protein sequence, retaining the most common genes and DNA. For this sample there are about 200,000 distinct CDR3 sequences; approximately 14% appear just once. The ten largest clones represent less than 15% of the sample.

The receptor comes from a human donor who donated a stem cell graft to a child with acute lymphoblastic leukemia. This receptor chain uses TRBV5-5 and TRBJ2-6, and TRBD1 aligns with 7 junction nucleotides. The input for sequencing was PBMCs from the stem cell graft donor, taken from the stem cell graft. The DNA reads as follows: TGTGCCAGCGGCCCCGGGACAGCCTCGGGGGCCAACGTCCTGACTTTC. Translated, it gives CASGPGTASGANVLTF.